The TCR beta chain under discussion was sequenced for a study of blood T cells in healthy people across ages (dated by TCRdb to 2015 to 2017). Background for the entire study: In model experiments, template switching captured roughly one uniquely barcoded TCR beta cDNA molecule for every two T cells. Using deep sequencing normalized with unique cDNA molecular identifiers, the study measured how TCR beta repertoire diversity changes with age. For two donors (one aged 18 to 30 and one aged 80 or older), the study analyzed two additional independent replicas of 1 million unique cDNA reads from the same blood draw. The donors were split into four age groups: young (average roughly 15 years), middle-aged (about 40), aged (roughly 60) and long-lived (roughly 88). Donors of different ages were randomly distributed across sequencing lanes to avoid experimental bias. Study-wide conclusions, independent of this receptor: Compared with the aged group, the long-lived group had more naive CD4+ T cells, fewer expanded clones and increased TCR diversity, suggesting age selection. The percentage of naive T cells measured by flow cytometry correlated strongly with observed TCR beta diversity. As age increased, observed TCR beta diversity per million T cells dropped in a roughly linear way, and a significant reduction was already evident by age roughly 40. Estimates of total diversity based on one million sequenced T cells were considered lower bounds and underestimates. The CMV infection status of donors was not known, potentially confounding age-related changes in expanded clonotypes. Since profiling was done on bulk unsorted PBMCs, naive and antigen-experienced compartments could not be conclusively compared.

Including cysteine and phenylalanine, the CDR3 has 15 amino acids. This entry keeps only the CDR3 DNA: 45 bases, framed from base 1. CDR1 SGHRS and CDR2 YFSETQ were looked up in the germline V gene. The roughly 37 donors, aged 6 to 90 years, were systemically healthy Caucasian individuals from Russia. Each donor gave ten milliliters of peripheral blood, collected into EDTA-treated Vacutainer tubes. Ficoll-Paque density-gradient centrifugation was used to isolate PBMCs, with at least 6.5 million per sample. Trizol reagent was used to extract total RNA from the PBMCs, yielding at least 6 micrograms per sample. For every donor, an aliquot of PBMCs went through flow cytometry to measure the percentages of naive CD45RAhigh/CD27high T cells. Comments on this clonotype: Its target antigen remains unknown. Base qualities are not provided; no much larger clone lies one nucleotide away.

The library was produced with 5' RACE. The instrument given in TCRdb is Illumina HiSeq 2500. The second PCR ran for roughly 7 to 12 cycles and used a J-beta primer mix along with a sample-barcoded 5' primer. A unique molecular identifier was introduced onto each TCR beta cDNA molecule by a template-switch 5' adaptor carrying 12 random nucleotides. Each sample yielded at least 3 million CDR3-containing paired-end reads. The Mint cDNA synthesis kit, primed by a TRBC-specific oligonucleotide, was used to synthesize first-strand cDNA from all RNA. After uracil-DNA glycosylase treatment, a first 18-cycle PCR used universal primers M1SS and BC2_uni_R on all cDNA. For the original study's pipeline: For normalization, 1 million high-quality reads, each with a distinct molecular identifier, were randomly selected from each sample. Instead of being binned into consensus sequences, reads that shared molecular identifiers were thrown out. MiTCR, set to a Q25 quality threshold and the strictest error-elimination algorithm, was used for CDR3 identification, clonotype clustering and error correction. A nonparametric unseen species model using Euler transformation provided a lower-bound estimate of total TCR beta diversity. TCRdb took the public reads, trimmed them with fastp at Q25, ran MiXCR for clone calling and kept in-frame beta chains. Here each entry gathers all rows of one CDR3 protein and keeps the most common genes and DNA. TCRdb, not the authors, supplied the V and J calls. This sample gives roughly 800,000 distinct CDR3 sequences in total; 55% to 75% of them show up just once. The ten largest clones capture approximately 23% of the sample.

The sequence joins TRBV5-1 to TRBJ2-5; TRBD1 matches 9 bases in the middle. The DNA end favors TRBJ2-7, so the J call may be wrong. The receptor comes from a man aged 25-45 years in good health. The material sequenced was blood. In nucleotide form, the sequence is TGCGCCAGCAGCTTGGCCGCGACAGGGGGATCCGAGCAGTACTTC. This gives the protein CASSLAATGGSEQYF.